A single sample is the source of the 10 T cell receptor beta chains below, sequenced in a study of CD4 T cells in relation to SARS-CoV-2 and coronaviruses. This table comes from immunoSEQ multiplex PCR, and its TCRdb copy is limited to in-frame clones, with some not included. The top ten hold 1% to 1.5% of the sample, which has around 40,000 clones, roughly 84% seen once. Their antigens remain unidentified. What was sequenced was naive CD4+ T cells from PBMCs, cultured in vitro. Subset defined: naive CD4+ T cells isolated by negative enrichment. The receptors were sampled from an adult with COVID-19.

The rearrangement joins TRBV9 to TRBJ2-1; possibly TRBD1 for D (5 bases). With 0 bases removed from V and 4 bases from J, the gap between germline ends came to 8 bases. CDR1 SGDLS and CDR2 YYNGEE come from the germline V gene. The CDR3 loop spans 14 amino acids. The CDR3 spells CASSVGQGYNEQFF. For the CDR3, the DNA is TGTGCCAGCAGCGTAGGCCAGGGATACAATGAGCAGTTCTTC.

V usage is TRBV29-1 and J usage is TRBJ2-1; TRBD1 matches 9 bases. The V and J ends lost 7 bases and 1 base, in that order; junction bases with no gene match: 5. Germline assignment: CDR1 SQVTM and CDR2 ANQGSEA. The CDR3 runs 14 residues. The CDR3 sequence: CSGRDRESYNEQFF. The CDR3, as DNA: TGCAGCGGAAGGGACAGGGAATCCTACAATGAGCAGTTCTTC.

This clone was seen only a few times. The genes are TRBV19 and TRBJ2-7; TRBD1 matches at 10 bases. V gave up 5 bases and J gave up 4 bases; unmatched junction bases: 8. CDR1 LNHDA and CDR2 SQIVND come from the germline V gene (reference sequence). The CDR3 runs 15 residues. CDR3 in amino acids: CASSVTGTGVYEQYF. In DNA form, the CDR3 reads TGTGCCAGTAGTGTGACCGGGACAGGGGTTTACGAGCAGTACTTC.

The J gene is TRBJ2-3, the V gene TRBV28; 9 bases fit TRBD2. V was clipped by 3 bases and J by 8 bases; unmatched bases: 6. Per the germline V gene, CDR1 is MDHEN and CDR2 is SYDVKM. The CDR3 runs 14 residues. The CDR3 loop is CASSFLAGQGTQYF. CDR3 coding DNA: TGTGCCAGCAGTTTTCTAGCGGGGCAGGGTACGCAGTATTTT.

The rearrangement uses TRBV28 and TRBJ2-3; either TRBD1 or TRBD2 may fit D (5 bases each). Deletions cut 6 bases from V and 1 base from J, with 17 bases between. The CDR3 consists of 16 residues. Germline-derived CDR1 and CDR2 are MDHEN and SYDVKM. The CDR3 DNA sequence: TGTGCCAGCAGCTCCAAACAGGAGAGGGGCACAGATACGCAGTATTTT. Protein product: CASSSKQERGTDTQYF. Full variable domain (rest looked up from reference TRBV28 and TRBJ2-3): DVKVTQSSRYLVKRTGEKVFLECVQDMDHENMFWYRQDPGLGLRLIYFSYDVKMKEKGDIPEGYSVSREKKERFSLILESASTNQTSMYLCASSSKQERGTDTQYFGPGTRLTVL.

V gene TRBV7-3 combines with J gene TRBJ2-5; D gene uncertain. The CDR3 consists of 13 residues. Trimming left V 5 bases short and J 4 bases short, with 11 bases between. Germline CDR1 and CDR2: SGHTA and FQGTGA. CDR3 sequence reads: CASSQGPAETQYF. The CDR3 DNA reads TGTGCCAGCAGCCAAGGACCGGCAGAGACCCAGTACTTC.

This chain links TRBV4-3 with TRBJ2-3, with D uncertain. V was pared by 1 base and J by 6 bases, with 14 bases between. Germline loops: CDR1 LGHNA, CDR2 YSLEER. CDR3 length: 15 amino acids. CDR3 protein: CASSQALRSADTQYF. As DNA, the CDR3 is TGCGCCAGCAGCCAAGCTCTTCGGAGCGCCGATACGCAGTATTTT.

The chain couples TRBV9 to TRBJ1-2, with TRBD1 as a possible D gene (5 bases). The germline gives CDR1 SGDLS, CDR2 YYNGEE. The CDR3 spans 14 residues. Trimming cost V 3 bases and J 4 bases, with 13 bases left between them. The CDR3 sequence: CASSAGGEFYGYTF. CDR3 bases: TGTGCCAGCAGCGCAGGAGGGGAGTTCTATGGCTACACCTTC. Together with reference TRBV9 and TRBJ1-2, the CDR3 gives the full variable domain: DSGVTQTPKHLITATGQRVTLRCSPRSGDLSVYWYQQSLDQGLQFLIQYYNGEERAKGNILERFSAQQFPDLHSELNLSSLELGDSALYFCASSAGGEFYGYTFGSGTRLTVV.

The chain uses TRBV3-1 (or the pseudogene TRBV3-2) and TRBJ1-1; no firm D call. The CDR3 loop spans 14 amino acids. V lost 0 bases and J 5 bases, leaving 10 bases between the germline ends. Per the germline V gene, CDR1 is LGHDT and CDR2 is YNNKEL (reference sequence). The CDR3 sequence is CASSQDGVGTEAFF. The CDR3 DNA is TGTGCCAGCAGCCAAGATGGGGTAGGGACTGAAGCTTTCTTT.

This chain joins TRBV27 and TRBJ1-2; 7 positions match TRBD1. Germline trimming cut 5 bases from V and 6 bases from J; bases unmatched to any gene: 15. The CDR3 has 16 residues. CDR1 MNHEY and CDR2 SMNVEV come from the germline V gene (reference sequence). The CDR3 DNA sequence: TGTGCCAGCAGTCCTTACAGGGGAGATAAAGACCATGGCTACACCTTC. It specifies CASSPYRGDKDHGYTF.